This TCR beta chain was retrieved from a study of T cell repertoires in cytomegalovirus infection (dated by TCRdb to between 2018 and 2021). About the investigation overall: Donor HLA type was relevant to the analysis, because carriage of CMV infection together with the matching HLA type was indicated by public TCR beta signatures.

On this clonotype: The antigen it binds to is not known. No quality values exist for individual bases; no much larger clone is one base distant.

Sequencer: Illumina HiSeq 1500. The public reads were run again by TCRdb, first through fastp at Q25 and then through MiXCR, and only productive beta chains were kept. For every CDR3 protein sequence, its rows merge into one entry that carries the most common genes and DNA. This sample is represented by about 100,000 distinct CDR3 sequences; around 22% of them were singletons. The leading ten clones occupy 35% to 50% of the sample. The full study reports these points: Cumulative frequency of public TCR beta family members discriminated carriers of CMV infection plus the relevant HLA type in this cohort and an independent approximately 370-donor cohort. The ex vivo response was dominated by HLA-C-restricted CMV-specific TCR beta clonotypes, which also provided the single most frequent clonotype in two of eight donors.

This clonotype was obtained from a human donor in good health (CMV status not recorded). Some clones in this sample may be carry-over from other donors' samples. Sequenced: CD8+ T cells from PBMCs.

The CDR3: CSVGRAETEAFF. The sequenced DNA is TGCAGCGTTGGACGGGCAGAAACTGAAGCTTTCTTT. The V and J genes are TRBV29-1 and TRBJ1-1; no D gene call is confident. CDR1 and CDR2, per the germline V gene, are SQVTM and ANQGSEA. The CDR3 goes from the cysteine to the phenylalanine over 12 residues. Of all the DNA, just the CDR3 is kept, 36 bases in frame from base 1. Trimming removed 4 bases from V and 5 bases from J, leaving 11 bases between the germline ends.